This T cell receptor (beta chain) is drawn from a study of tumour-infiltrating T cells in Burkitt lymphoma. On this clone: Its matching antigen is unknown.

Study findings and constraints: Several public clonotypes were shared across many Burkitt lymphoma patients.

Per the germline V gene, CDR1 is SGDLS and CDR2 is YYNGEE. CDR3 size: 12 residues. The ends lost 9 bases at V and 6 bases at J; junction bases unmatched: 5. Produced via immunoSEQ multiplex PCR; TCRdb's table is partial and in-frame only. The profile shows fewer than 200 clones, around 97% of them singletons. J is TRBJ2-3 and V is TRBV9, with 9 bases matching TRBD1. Sample: tumor tissue. This clonotype was obtained from a human donor with Burkitt lymphoma. The CDR3 reads CANTGQGDTQYF. The CDR3 DNA sequence: TGTGCCAACACAGGACAGGGGGATACGCAGTATTTT. Variable domain in full (rest from reference TRBV9 and TRBJ2-3): DSGVTQTPKHLITATGQRVTLRCSPRSGDLSVYWYQQSLDQGLQFLIQYYNGEERAKGNILERFSAQQFPDLHSELNLSSLELGDSALYFCANTGQGDTQYFGPGTRLTVL.